A selection of T cell receptor beta chains follows, all from one sample in a study of cytomegalovirus exposure and HLA in healthy donors. Repertoires were generated with immunoSEQ multiplex PCR, while TCRdb's copy carries only in-frame clones and drops some. The table lists about 150,000 clones, approximately 78% of them singletons. The specimen was PBMCs. Receptors were obtained from a male donor in good health and CMV-seronegative. The CDR3 runs from the conserved cysteine through the conserved F or W. Each record gives: V gene, clone size, D gene, J gene, CDR3 DNA, CDR3 protein. A D gene is named only where the DNA matches it firmly. Clone size is shown for a subset of rows, as once, few, many or a class of expanded clone.

V: TRBV5-4
size: .
D: TRBD2
J: TRBJ2-7
DNA: TGTGCCAGCAGCTTGGCCGGGACTAGCGAGCAGTACTTC
CDR3: CASSLAGTSEQYF

V: TRBV9
size: few
D: .
J: TRBJ2-1
DNA: TGTGCCAGCAGCCCCGGTGAGGGAAGGCACAATGAGCAGTTCTTC
CDR3: CASSPGEGRHNEQFF

V: TRBV9
size: .
D: TRBD1
J: TRBJ1-1
DNA: TGTGCCAGCAGCCCACAGGGGGGCACTGAAGCTTTCTTT
CDR3: CASSPQGGTEAFF

V: TRBV28
size: .
D: .
J: TRBJ1-1
DNA: TGTGCCAGCAGTTTGCGGGGGGCCCGGGGGGCTTTCTTT
CDR3: CASSLRGARGAFF

V: TRBV15
size: .
D: .
J: TRBJ1-4
DNA: TGTGCCACCAGGCAGTACGGGGAAAAACTGTTTTTT
CDR3: CATRQYGEKLFF

V: TRBV9
size: .
D: .
J: TRBJ2-3
DNA: TGTGCCAGCAGCGCCGGTAATGCAGATACGCAGTATTTT
CDR3: CASSAGNADTQYF

V: TRBV7-2
size: .
D: .
J: TRBJ1-5
DNA: TGTGCCAGCAGCTTGGTAGGACAAGACAATCAGCCCCAGCATTTT
CDR3: CASSLVGQDNQPQHF

V: TRBV7-9
size: .
D: TRBD1
J: TRBJ2-7
DNA: TGTGCCAGCAGCTTAGCAGGGACAGGACTTTACGAGCAGTACTTC
CDR3: CASSLAGTGLYEQYF

V: TRBV5-8
size: .
D: TRBD1
J: TRBJ1-5
DNA: TGTGCCAGCAGCTTGGCCCAGGGGGCGCAACCCAATCAGCCCCAGCATTTT
CDR3: CASSLAQGAQPNQPQHF

V: TRBV6-5
size: .
D: TRBD1
J: TRBJ2-3
DNA: TGTGCCAGCAGTCCGGGACAGCACACAGATACGCAGTATTTT
CDR3: CASSPGQHTDTQYF

V: TRBV5-4
size: .
D: TRBD2
J: TRBJ2-7
DNA: TGTGCCAGCAGCGGCCGGACTAGCGGGACCTACGAGCAGTACTTC
CDR3: CASSGRTSGTYEQYF

V: TRBV19
size: .
D: TRBD1
J: TRBJ2-7
DNA: TGTGCCAGTAGTGGCCGGGACAGACCATCCTACGAGCAGTACTTC
CDR3: CASSGRDRPSYEQYF

V: TRBV29-1
size: .
D: .
J: TRBJ2-2
DNA: TGCAGCGTTGCAATTCATACCGGGGAGCTGTTTTTT
CDR3: CSVAIHTGELFF

V: TRBV28
size: .
D: .
J: TRBJ2-7
DNA: TGTGCCAGCAGTGTACAGGGAACCTCCTACGAGCAGTACTTC
CDR3: CASSVQGTSYEQYF

V: TRBV30
size: .
D: TRBD2
J: TRBJ2-1
DNA: TGTGCCTGGAGGGGGACTAGCGGGAGGAGCTCCTACAATGAGCAGTTCTTC
CDR3: CAWRGTSGRSSYNEQFF

V: TRBV2
size: .
D: .
J: TRBJ1-3
DNA: TGTGCCAGGTCCCTATCTGGAAACACCATATATTTT
CDR3: CARSLSGNTIYF

V: TRBV7-3
size: .
D: .
J: TRBJ2-3
DNA: TGTGCCAGCAGCCAGGGGTCTAGCACAGATACGCAGTATTTT
CDR3: CASSQGSSTDTQYF

V: TRBV9
size: .
D: .
J: TRBJ2-2
DNA: TGTGCCAGCAGCCCTCAAGGGGGGGTAACGACCGGGGAGCTGTTTTTT
CDR3: CASSPQGGVTTGELFF

V: TRBV5-1
size: .
D: .
J: TRBJ2-1
DNA: TGCGCCAGCAGCTTGGGTCCTAACAATGAGCAGTTCTTC
CDR3: CASSLGPNNEQFF

V: TRBV6-5
size: .
D: .
J: TRBJ2-7
DNA: TGTGCCAGCAGCCCCCTGGCGGGGTGGGCCTACGAGCAGTACTTC
CDR3: CASSPLAGWAYEQYF

V: TRBV7-2
size: .
D: .
J: TRBJ2-6
DNA: TGTGCCAGCACTCGGGGTTCTGGGGCCAACGTCCTGACTTTC
CDR3: CASTRGSGANVLTF

V: TRBV28
size: .
D: TRBD1
J: TRBJ2-7
DNA: TGTGCCAGCACCCTATCTGGGACAGGGAGTTACGAGCAGTACTTC
CDR3: CASTLSGTGSYEQYF

V: TRBV4-2
size: .
D: TRBD1
J: TRBJ2-5
DNA: TGTGCCAGCAGCCATACGGACAGGGACCAAGAGACCCAGTACTTC
CDR3: CASSHTDRDQETQYF

V: TRBV10-3
size: .
D: .
J: TRBJ1-5
DNA: TGTGCCATCAGTGAGTCCCCAGGGAACCAGCCCCAGCATTTT
CDR3: CAISESPGNQPQHF

V: TRBV12-5
size: .
D: .
J: TRBJ2-5
DNA: TGTGCTAGTGGGCCGGTGGGGGGAAGGGAGACCCAGTACTTC
CDR3: CASGPVGGRETQYF

V: TRBV7-9
size: few
D: TRBD1
J: TRBJ1-2
DNA: TGTGCCAGCAGCATCGGACAGGGGGCGCTTGGCTACACCTTC
CDR3: CASSIGQGALGYTF

V: TRBV16
size: once
D: .
J: TRBJ2-7
DNA: TGTGCCAGCAGCCAAGGCAGATACGAGCAGTACTTC
CDR3: CASSQGRYEQYF

V: TRBV5-5
size: .
D: .
J: TRBJ1-1
DNA: TGTGCCAGCAGCTGGGGCCACGACACTGAAGCTTTCTTT
CDR3: CASSWGHDTEAFF